This T cell receptor (beta chain) was captured by sequencing in a study of monozygotic twins with inflammatory bowel disease. Study-wide results and limits: Subtypes among T cells remained indistinguishable. Those with IBD had lower TCRbeta diversity (inverse Simpson) than their healthy co-twins did. Heterogeneous immunosuppressive treatment regimens may have introduced variability into patient repertoires.

TCRdb reprocessed the 5' RACE reads, keeping one entry per CDR3 protein, no DNA. The table gives a few hundred thousand distinct CDR3 sequences; the top ten clones make up roughly 5.8% of it. Points on this clonotype: Its specificity is unknown.

Germline V gives CDR1 LGHNA, CDR2 YNFKEQ. CDR3 length: 13 residues. Total RNA was isolated from whole blood without T cell sorting. Sequenced material: blood. This chain joins TRBV4-2 and TRBJ2-3; TCRdb proposes TRBD1, but this gene call is untestable without DNA. This clonotype originated in a human donor with ulcerative colitis or Crohn's disease, or a healthy co-twin of an affected twin (not recorded which). CDR3 loop: CASSQDPTPAQYF.